These 7 T cell receptor beta chains were sequenced from one sample in a study of blood T cell repertoires in COVID-19. Measured with immunoSEQ multiplex PCR; TCRdb has only the in-frame clones, and not every one. This repertoire shows some 380,000 clones, about 89% found once; its top ten account for approximately 1.2%. The sample consisted of PBMCs or T cells enriched from blood (not recorded which). The receptors here all came from a young man who had recovered from COVID-19.

This clone was observed a few times. The chain has TRBV2 and TRBJ1-2, with D possibly matching TRBD1 (5 bases). CDR1 is SNHLY, CDR2 FYNNEI, per germline. The CDR3 runs to 14 residues. V dropped 2 bases and J dropped 8 bases, with 15 bases sitting between them. The CDR3 region is CASSEPGRVGGYTF. As DNA, the CDR3 is TGTGCCAGCAGTGAACCCGGCAGGGTCGGGGGCTACACCTTC.

The chain uses TRBV5-4 and TRBJ2-5; 7 nucleotides align to TRBD2. Germline V CDR1 and CDR2: SGHNT, YYREEE (reference sequence). With 3 bases clipped from V and 1 base from J, the junction kept 9 bases outside the gene matches. The CDR3 covers 16 residues. DNA for the CDR3: TGTGCCAGCAGCTCCAAGAAGTCGGGGGGCCAAGAGACCCAGTACTTC. Residues: CASSSKKSGGQETQYF.

This rearrangement joins TRBV5-1 to TRBJ2-1; a weak D match, TRBD1 (6 bases). Per germline, CDR1 SGHRS and CDR2 YFSETQ. With 5 bases removed from V and 5 bases from J, the gap between germline ends came to 11 bases. The CDR3 sequence is 13 residues long. CDR3 region: CASRGQGHNEQFF. CDR3 nucleotide sequence: TGCGCCAGCAGGGGGCAGGGGCACAATGAGCAGTTCTTC.

The sample holds a few counts of this clone. The chain uses TRBV4-1 and TRBJ1-6; no firm D call. The CDR3 contains 16 residues. Germline V gene sequence: CDR1 MGHRA, CDR2 YSYEKL. Trimming removed 0 bases from V and 7 bases from J, with 13 bases in between. CDR3 DNA: TGCGCCAGCAGCCAAGAGGCCGCGGCGGAGAATTCACCCCTCCACTTT. Amino acid sequence: CASSQEAAAENSPLHF.

The chain recombines TRBV2 with TRBJ2-1; possible D gene TRBD2, 7 bases. With 6 bases removed from V and 5 bases from J, the gap between germline ends came to 17 bases. Germline V CDR1 and CDR2: SNHLY, FYNNEI. The CDR3 runs 15 residues. CDR3 sequence reads: CASREWLGGHNEQFF. In nucleotides, the CDR3 is TGTGCCAGCAGGGAATGGTTGGGGGGGCACAATGAGCAGTTCTTC. The complete variable domain, with remaining parts taken from reference TRBV2 and TRBJ2-1, reads EPEVTQTPSHQVTQMGQEVILRCVPISNHLYFYWYRQILGQKVEFLVSFYNNEISEKSEIFDDQFSVERPDGSNFTLKIRSTKLEDSAMYFCASREWLGGHNEQFFGPGTRLTVL.

The chain joins TRBV18 to TRBJ2-5; 8 bases are a match to TRBD1. The V and J ends lost 1 base and 5 bases, in that order; junction bases with no gene match: 12. The CDR3 runs 17 residues. Germline lookup yields CDR1 KGHSH and CDR2 LQKENI. CDR3 nucleotide sequence: TGTGCCAGCTCACCACGTAGCGTAGGACAGGGAGGCGAGACCCAGTACTTC. The encoded protein is CASSPRSVGQGGETQYF.

This chain joins TRBV5-1 and TRBJ2-6; D is perhaps TRBD2 (6 bases). V was clipped by 4 bases and J by 3 bases, with 14 bases between them. The length of the CDR3 is 16 residues. From germline, CDR1 is SGHRS and CDR2 YFSETQ. This chain's CDR3 is CASSPRGMGGANVLTF. CDR3 DNA: TGCGCCAGCAGCCCTCGGGGGATGGGTGGGGCCAACGTCCTGACTTTC.